This T cell receptor (beta chain) was recovered during a study of cytomegalovirus exposure and HLA in healthy donors. Whole-study findings and limits: In the analysis, some V segments, TRBV6-2 and TRBV6-3 included, were excluded as indistinguishable. TCR beta chains associated with HLA were, in a later analysis, more clonally expanded than equally common others. Most of the TCR beta V segments (in an earlier analysis) were productive either about 87% or about 30% of the time. Presence/absence analyses treated sequencing depth as roughly uniform across donors.

The PCR made use of 60 Vbeta and 13 Jbeta primers. Some clones are missing from TCRdb's copy, which holds only in-frame ones; the method was immunoSEQ multiplex PCR. Of more than 95,000 clones in the sample, approximately 78% were seen once. On this clone itself: Its antigen is not identified.

The J segment lost 7 bases and the V segment lost 6 bases, leaving 10 bases of the junction unmatched. The CDR3 runs 14 residues. Germline CDR1 reads MNHNY; CDR2 reads SVGAGI (reference sequence). The sample was PBMCs. The rearrangement uses TRBV6-6 and TRBJ1-2; 8 bases map to TRBD1. The source of this sequence is a woman in her forties in good health and CMV-seronegative. CDR3 sequence reads: CASSQGATNPGYTF. Written as DNA, the CDR3 is TGTGCCAGCAGCCAGGGGGCGACGAATCCTGGCTACACCTTC.